This T cell receptor (beta chain) was found in a study of blood T cell repertoires in COVID-19. At the level of the study: The United States, Italy and Spain provided the acute and convalescent COVID-19 samples. PBMCs, B-cell-depleted T cells, or T cells were the source of the cDNA or gDNA that made up the material.

Authors' analysis steps: Reference gene primers were amplified, and this amplification served to estimate nucleated cell counts. The table came from immunoSEQ multiplex PCR; TCRdb's copy has only in-frame clones and leaves some out. That table is the source of V, J and clone size, and D and trimming were worked out from the DNA. Of about 360,000 clones listed, 70% to 90% are singletons. This CDR3 is built from 15 residues. Germline V gene lookup returns CDR1 KGHSH and CDR2 LQKENI. V was pared by 5 bases and J by 7 bases, with 9 bases of the junction left unmatched. Clinical history reported by participants formed the basis on which cohorts were assigned.

The V gene is TRBV18, the J gene TRBJ2-1; 9 bases match TRBD2. Material for sequencing was PBMCs or T cells enriched from blood (not recorded which). The source of this sequence is a woman aged 40 to 49 with acute COVID-19. The CDR3, as DNA: TGTGCCAGCTCATACCTCGGGGCGGGAGGGAATGAGCAGTTCTTC. This gives the protein CASSYLGAGGNEQFF. The full variable domain, with the rest looked up from reference TRBV18 and TRBJ2-1, is NAGVMQNPRHLVRRRGQEARLRCSPMKGHSHVYWYRQLPEEGLKFMVYLQKENIIDESGMPKERFSAEFPKEGPSILRIQQVVRGDSAAYFCASSYLGAGGNEQFFGPGTRLTVL.